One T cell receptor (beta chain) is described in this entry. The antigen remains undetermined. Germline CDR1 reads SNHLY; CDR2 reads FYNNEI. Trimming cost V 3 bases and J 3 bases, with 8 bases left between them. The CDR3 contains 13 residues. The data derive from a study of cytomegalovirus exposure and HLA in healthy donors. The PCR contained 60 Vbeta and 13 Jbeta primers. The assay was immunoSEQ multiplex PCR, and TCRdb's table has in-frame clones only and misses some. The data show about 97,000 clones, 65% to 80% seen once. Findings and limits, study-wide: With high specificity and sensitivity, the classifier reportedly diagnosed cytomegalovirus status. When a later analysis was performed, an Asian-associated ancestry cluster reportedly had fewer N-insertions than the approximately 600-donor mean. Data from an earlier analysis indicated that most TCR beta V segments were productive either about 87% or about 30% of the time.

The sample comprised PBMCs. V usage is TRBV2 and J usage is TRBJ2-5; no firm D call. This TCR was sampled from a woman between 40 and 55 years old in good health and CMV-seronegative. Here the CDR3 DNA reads TGTGCCAGCAGTGATTCGAGAAAAGAGACCCAGTACTTC. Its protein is CASSDSRKETQYF.